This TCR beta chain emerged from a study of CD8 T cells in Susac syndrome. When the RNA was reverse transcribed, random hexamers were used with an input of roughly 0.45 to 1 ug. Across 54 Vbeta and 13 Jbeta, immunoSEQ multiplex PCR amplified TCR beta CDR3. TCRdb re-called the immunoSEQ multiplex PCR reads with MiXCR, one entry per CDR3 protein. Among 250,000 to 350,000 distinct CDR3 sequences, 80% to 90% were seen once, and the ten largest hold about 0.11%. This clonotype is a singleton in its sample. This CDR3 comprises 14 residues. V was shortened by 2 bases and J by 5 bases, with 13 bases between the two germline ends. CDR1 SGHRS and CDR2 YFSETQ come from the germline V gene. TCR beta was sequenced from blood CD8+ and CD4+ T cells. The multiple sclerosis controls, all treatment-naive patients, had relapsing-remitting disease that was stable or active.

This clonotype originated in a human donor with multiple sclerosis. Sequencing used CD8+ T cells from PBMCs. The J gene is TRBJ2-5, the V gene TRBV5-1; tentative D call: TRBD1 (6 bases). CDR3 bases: TGCGCCAGCAGCTTTAGGACAGATGGGGAGACCCAGTACTTC. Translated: CASSFRTDGETQYF.